Listed below are T cell receptor beta chains from one sample, sequenced in a study of control samples from healthy donors and cancer patients. Profiling relied on immunoSEQ multiplex PCR, and the TCRdb table lists in-frame clones only, not all of them. Among 51,000 or so clones listed, around 80% were seen once. Sequenced: blood. These receptors were taken from an older man in good health. Both conserved end residues are part of each CDR3. The order of the fields is clone size, CDR3 length, J gene, V gene, D gene, CDR3 DNA, CDR3 protein. A D gene is named only where the DNA matches it firmly. Some rows have no size entry. The others give once, few or many, or a class for an expanded clone.

clone_size: -
cdr3_length: 14
j_call: TRBJ2-3
v_call: TRBV28
d_call: -
cdr3_nt: TGTGCCAGCAGGACCGGAGGCGGCACAGATACGCAGTATTTT
cdr3_aa: CASRTGGGTDTQYF

clone_size: -
cdr3_length: 14
j_call: TRBJ2-3
v_call: TRBV5-1
d_call: -
cdr3_nt: TGCGCCAGCAGCTTACTAGCTGGGACAGATACGCAGTATTTT
cdr3_aa: CASSLLAGTDTQYF

clone_size: -
cdr3_length: 16
j_call: TRBJ2-1
v_call: TRBV15
d_call: TRBD1
cdr3_nt: TGTGCCACCAGCAGAGGCGACAGGGTGGGCTACAATGAGCAGTTCTTC
cdr3_aa: CATSRGDRVGYNEQFF

clone_size: -
cdr3_length: 13
j_call: TRBJ2-3
v_call: TRBV2
d_call: TRBD2
cdr3_nt: TGTGCCAACGGGACTAGCGGGGGTGATACGCAGTATTTT
cdr3_aa: CANGTSGGDTQYF

clone_size: -
cdr3_length: 12
j_call: TRBJ1-1
v_call: TRBV28
d_call: -
cdr3_nt: TGTGCCAGCAGGACGGGAAACACTGAAGCTTTCTTT
cdr3_aa: CASRTGNTEAFF

clone_size: -
cdr3_length: 11
j_call: TRBJ2-4
v_call: TRBV3-1/TRBV3-2
d_call: -
cdr3_nt: TGTGCCAGCAGCCGCCGCGACATTCAGTACTTC
cdr3_aa: CASSRRDIQYF

clone_size: -
cdr3_length: 19
j_call: TRBJ2-6
v_call: TRBV10-2
d_call: -
cdr3_nt: TGCGCCAGCAGTGCCGAGTGCACTTCTAACAAAGGGCGGGCCAACGTCCTGACTTTC
cdr3_aa: CASSAECTSNKGRANVLTF

clone_size: -
cdr3_length: 13
j_call: TRBJ2-4
v_call: TRBV11-2
d_call: -
cdr3_nt: TGTGCCAGCAGCTTAGATTCCGGTGGCAGACGGTACTTC
cdr3_aa: CASSLDSGGRRYF

clone_size: -
cdr3_length: 13
j_call: TRBJ1-1
v_call: TRBV12-3/TRBV12-4
d_call: -
cdr3_nt: TGTGCCAGCAGCCGACAGGTTAGCACTGAAGCTTTCTTT
cdr3_aa: CASSRQVSTEAFF

clone_size: -
cdr3_length: 15
j_call: TRBJ1-2
v_call: TRBV11-2
d_call: TRBD1
cdr3_nt: TGTGCCAGCAGCTCGGACTGGGACAGCAATCTGGGCTACACCTTC
cdr3_aa: CASSSDWDSNLGYTF

clone_size: -
cdr3_length: 11
j_call: TRBJ2-7
v_call: TRBV2
d_call: -
cdr3_nt: TGTGCCAGCGGACAGTTCTACGAGCAGTACTTC
cdr3_aa: CASGQFYEQYF

clone_size: -
cdr3_length: 16
j_call: TRBJ1-4
v_call: TRBV15
d_call: -
cdr3_nt: TGTGCCACCAGCAGGGACGGCTTCCTAACTAATGAAAAACTGTTTTTT
cdr3_aa: CATSRDGFLTNEKLFF

clone_size: -
cdr3_length: 14
j_call: TRBJ1-5
v_call: TRBV4-2
d_call: -
cdr3_nt: TGTGCCAGCAGTAGGGGGGATAGCAATCAGCCCCAGCATTTT
cdr3_aa: CASSRGDSNQPQHF

clone_size: -
cdr3_length: 14
j_call: TRBJ2-7
v_call: TRBV4-2
d_call: -
cdr3_nt: TGTGCCAGCAGCCAAGCAAGCGGTACCTACGAGCAGTACTTC
cdr3_aa: CASSQASGTYEQYF

clone_size: once
cdr3_length: 13
j_call: TRBJ1-5
v_call: TRBV19
d_call: -
cdr3_nt: TGTGCCAGTAGTGTACAGGGTGGTCAGCCCCAGCATTTT
cdr3_aa: CASSVQGGQPQHF

clone_size: -
cdr3_length: 13
j_call: TRBJ1-1
v_call: TRBV5-1
d_call: -
cdr3_nt: TGCGCCAGCAGCGCCGGGACAACGGCTGAAGCTTTCTTT
cdr3_aa: CASSAGTTAEAFF

clone_size: -
cdr3_length: 14
j_call: TRBJ2-2
v_call: TRBV5-5
d_call: TRBD1
cdr3_nt: TGTGCCAGCAGCCAGGACAGGATCACCGGGGAGCTGTTTTTT
cdr3_aa: CASSQDRITGELFF

clone_size: few
cdr3_length: 17
j_call: TRBJ2-5
v_call: TRBV7-6
d_call: TRBD2
cdr3_nt: TGTGCCAGCAGCTCTCGACTAGCGGGAGGGGGTCAAGAGACCCAGTACTTC
cdr3_aa: CASSSRLAGGGQETQYF

clone_size: -
cdr3_length: 15
j_call: TRBJ2-5
v_call: TRBV10-3
d_call: TRBD2
cdr3_nt: TGTGCCATCAGTGAATCGCGGGGGGGTTGGGAGACCCAGTACTTC
cdr3_aa: CAISESRGGWETQYF

clone_size: -
cdr3_length: 15
j_call: TRBJ2-1
v_call: TRBV18
d_call: TRBD1
cdr3_nt: TGTGCCAGCTCACCAGGGACAGGGGATTACAATGAGCAGTTCTTC
cdr3_aa: CASSPGTGDYNEQFF

clone_size: -
cdr3_length: 14
j_call: TRBJ1-3
v_call: TRBV9
d_call: -
cdr3_nt: TGTGCCAGCAGCACAGGGTCTTTTGGAAACACCATATATTTT
cdr3_aa: CASSTGSFGNTIYF

clone_size: -
cdr3_length: 14
j_call: TRBJ1-1
v_call: TRBV3-1/TRBV3-2
d_call: -
cdr3_nt: TGTGCCAGCAGATTTTTTTCAGGAGACACTGAAGCTTTCTTT
cdr3_aa: CASRFFSGDTEAFF

clone_size: -
cdr3_length: 14
j_call: TRBJ1-2
v_call: TRBV4-1
d_call: -
cdr3_nt: TGCGCCAGCAGCCAAGTGTCGCAGGTCTACGGCTACACCTTC
cdr3_aa: CASSQVSQVYGYTF

clone_size: -
cdr3_length: 15
j_call: TRBJ2-5
v_call: TRBV5-1
d_call: TRBD1
cdr3_nt: TGCGCCAGCAGCCCGGGGGACAGGGGGCGGGAGACCCAGTACTTC
cdr3_aa: CASSPGDRGRETQYF

clone_size: -
cdr3_length: 14
j_call: TRBJ2-7
v_call: TRBV7-8
d_call: -
cdr3_nt: TGTGCCAGCAGCTTAGAGGGGGGCAACTACGAGCAGTACTTC
cdr3_aa: CASSLEGGNYEQYF

clone_size: -
cdr3_length: 15
j_call: TRBJ2-4
v_call: TRBV15
d_call: TRBD1
cdr3_nt: TGTGCCACCAGAGCCGGGACAGGATCCAAAAACATTCAGTACTTC
cdr3_aa: CATRAGTGSKNIQYF